The next 4 T cell receptor beta chains were all read from a single sample in a study of early T cells in non-severe SARS-CoV-2 infection. Each CDR3 protein is one row after TCRdb ran MiXCR on the 5' RACE reads. The sample contains about 69,000 distinct CDR3 sequences, 8.5% to 10% of which appear only once. The sequenced sample consisted of whole blood. Source of these receptors: an adult who was a healthcare worker with PCR-confirmed SARS-CoV-2 infection or an uninfected control (not recorded which).

This clonotype has ten or more counts. The chain couples TRBV14 to TRBJ1-5; D may be TRBD1 (6 bases). Germline V gene sequence: CDR1 SGHDN, CDR2 FVKESK. This CDR3 contains 20 residues. With 10 bases removed from V and 0 bases from J, the gap between germline ends came to 31 bases. DNA for the CDR3: TGTGCCACCGTCTCTATTCCGGGACACCTCTTAGCTTATAGCAATCAGCCCCAGCATTTT. It encodes CATVSIPGHLLAYSNQPQHF.

The sample holds many counts of this clonotype. The genes are TRBV7-6 and TRBJ2-3; 8 bases are a match to TRBD2. Germline V gives CDR1 SGHVS, CDR2 FNYEAQ. The CDR3 sequence is 15 residues long. Trimming at V came to 5 bases and at J to 2 bases, leaving 6 bases not matched to a gene. CDR3 sequence: CASSHLSGATDTQYF. The CDR3 DNA reads TGTGCCAGCAGCCATCTTAGCGGGGCCACAGATACGCAGTATTTT.

This clonotype was seen more than once but under ten times. The chain uses TRBV6-1 and TRBJ2-3; D is perhaps TRBD2 (6 bases). Trimming took off 7 bases at V and 4 bases at J, with 9 bases between the two ends. Germline V CDR1 and CDR2: MNHNS, SASEGT. There are 12 residues in the CDR3. Written as DNA, the CDR3 is TGTGCCAGCATGGAGGGTGCAGATACGCAGTATTTT. Protein product: CASMEGADTQYF.

The table lists this clonotype with many counts. This chain links TRBV29-1 with TRBJ1-4; D might be TRBD1 (6 bases). The CDR3 spans 13 residues. Germline loops: CDR1 SQVTM, CDR2 ANQGSEA. The V gene lost 2 bases and the J gene lost 8 bases, with 12 bases spanning the gap. CDR3 coding DNA: TGCAGCGTTGAATTGCAGGGGAACGAAAAACTGTTTTTT. It codes for CSVELQGNEKLFF.